The 22 T cell receptor beta chains below come from one sample, sequenced in a study of CD8 T cells in ankylosing spondylitis. TCRdb redid the calling of the 5' RACE reads with MiXCR, one entry per CDR3 protein. The sample lists some 200,000 distinct CDR3 sequences, more than 5.5% seen once, with 13% to 15% in the top ten. Regarding the study as a whole: Characteristic, it appeared, of ankylosing spondylitis blood was a TCR beta motif of roughly 8 highly homologous variants.

For these receptors, no antigen is known. Sequencing was performed on blood, either unsorted or a sorted T cell fraction (not recorded which). These receptors all stem from a male donor with ankylosing spondylitis.

This clonotype came up many times. The rearrangement links TRBV12-3 or TRBV12-4 to TRBJ2-1; either TRBD1 or TRBD2 may supply D (5 bases each). The CDR3 has 15 amino acids. V dropped 4 bases and J dropped 8 bases, with 18 bases sitting between them. In nucleotides, the CDR3 is TGTGCCAGCAGTTCGTGGGTCAGGTCGGGACATGAGCAGTTCTTC. Translation gives CASSSWVRSGHEQFF.

Ten or more counts support this clonotype. The CDR3: CSVDGLAGHLGDTQYF. The CDR3 nucleotides are TGCAGCGTTGACGGACTAGCGGGGCATTTAGGAGATACGCAGTATTTT. The V call is TRBV29-1, the J call TRBJ2-3, with TRBD2 identical over 12 bases. Trimming took 3 bases from V and 5 from J; bases not matched to a gene: 9. This CDR3 contains 16 residues. Germline V gene sequence: CDR1 SQVTM, CDR2 ANQGSEA.

This clonotype was seen many times. The CDR3 sequence: CSALPPSGSRDEQFF. Here the CDR3 DNA reads TGCAGCGCCCTCCCTCCTAGCGGGAGCCGGGATGAGCAGTTCTTC. The chain joins TRBV29-1 to TRBJ2-1, with 10 bases lining up with TRBD2. CDR1 is SQVTM, CDR2 ANQGSEA, per germline. The CDR3 sequence is 15 residues long. Unmatched junction bases numbered 14, after V lost 7 bases and J lost 8 bases.

This chain joins TRBV2 and TRBJ2-2; a weak D match, TRBD1 (7 bases). Germline values: CDR1 SNHLY, CDR2 FYNNEI. The CDR3 has 12 residues. Trimming removed 10 bases from V and 6 bases from J, with 12 bases in between. CDR3 region: CATQGEAGELFF. The CDR3 DNA follows: TGTGCCACCCAGGGGGAGGCCGGGGAGCTGTTTTTT.

This clonotype was seen at least ten times. This chain links TRBV7-9 with TRBJ2-5, with 7 bases matching TRBD2. After removal of 3 bases from V and 3 bases from J, the junction contained 4 bases not matched to a gene. The V gene's germline CDR1 is SEHNR and CDR2 FQNEAQ (reference sequence). The CDR3 has 14 residues. CDR3 protein: CASSFRDYEETQYF. In nucleotides, the CDR3 is TGTGCCAGCAGCTTTCGGGACTATGAAGAGACCCAGTACTTC.

The chain couples TRBV20-1 to TRBJ2-3, with D maybe TRBD1 (5 bases). CDR1 and CDR2 (germline): DFQATT, SNEGSKA (reference sequence). With 7 bases removed from V and 4 bases from J, the gap between germline ends came to 12 bases. The CDR3 is 12 residues long. CDR3 residues: CSVDSRADTQYF. In DNA form, the CDR3 reads TGCAGTGTTGACAGCAGAGCAGATACGCAGTATTTT.

On this clonotype: This may arise from a read error, as a much more abundant clone is one base away. The chain joins TRBV6-6 to TRBJ2-7; D unresolved. Germline V gene data show CDR1 as MNHNY and CDR2 as SVGAGI (reference sequence). CDR3 size: 13 residues. The CDR3 protein is CASSYPGVYDQYF. The CDR3 bases are TGTGCCAGCAGTTATCCTGGCGTCTACGACCAGTACTTC.

V is TRBV14 and J is TRBJ2-7; no definite D call. Germline V gene sequence: CDR1 SGHDN, CDR2 FVKESK. V was pared by 4 bases and J by 7 bases, with 17 bases between. The CDR3 spans 14 residues. This CDR3 is CASSPRNHGTEQYF. The CDR3 region has the DNA TGTGCCAGCAGCCCTCGTAACCACGGTACTGAGCAGTACTTC.

This clonotype has at least ten counts. The V and J genes are TRBV3-1 and TRBJ2-1; D is unclear. Looked up from germline, CDR1 is LGHDT and CDR2 is YNNKEL (reference sequence). Trimming took off 7 bases at V and 5 bases at J, with 12 bases between the two ends. The CDR3 loop spans 13 amino acids. CDR3 amino acids: CASTPGGNNEQFF. In DNA, the CDR3 is TGTGCCAGCACCCCCGGTGGGAACAATGAGCAGTTCTTC.

This clonotype was observed many times. This rearrangement joins TRBV10-2 to TRBJ2-2; the D gene is possibly TRBD2 (6 bases). The CDR3 extends over 18 amino acids. Germline CDR1 reads WSHSY; CDR2 reads SAAADI. The germline V and J ends were trimmed by 1 base and 4 bases, with 19 bases remaining between them. The DNA for the CDR3 is TGCGCCAGCAGTGAGTTGTATCGGATGGCGGGAAGCACCGGGGAGCTGTTTTTT. This sequence encodes CASSELYRMAGSTGELFF.

The table lists this clonotype with many counts. The chain joins TRBV7-9 to TRBJ2-2, with TRBD2 as a possible D gene (6 bases). Between the trimmed V and J ends, which lost 3 bases and 6 bases, there was a span of 14 bases. Looked up from germline, CDR1 is SEHNR and CDR2 is FQNEAQ (reference sequence). The CDR3 runs 15 residues. This CDR3 is CASSLQGREAGELFF. DNA of the CDR3: TGTGCCAGCAGCTTGCAAGGCAGGGAGGCCGGGGAGCTGTTTTTT.

This clonotype was detected only a few times. This sequence joins TRBV20-1 and TRBJ2-7, with unresolved D. The V gene lost 0 bases and the J gene lost 0 bases, with 15 bases spanning the gap. The germline V gene has CDR1 DFQATT and CDR2 SNEGSKA (reference sequence). The CDR3 is 16 amino acids. The DNA for the CDR3 is TGCAGTGCTAGAGATATCGGCGCACCGAGCTCCTACGAGCAGTACTTC. Translation: CSARDIGAPSSYEQYF.

This clonotype was seen ten or more times. CDR3 sequence reads: CASRVRGRDGYTF. The CDR3 DNA reads TGTGCCAGCAGAGTCAGGGGGCGCGACGGCTACACCTTC. V is TRBV6-2 or TRBV6-3 and J is TRBJ1-2; 8 positions match TRBD1. Germline assignment: CDR1 MNHEY and CDR2 SVGEGT. This CDR3 is built from 13 residues. J lost 8 bases, V lost 6 bases, and 8 bases had no gene match.

This clonotype was detected ten times or more. The V call is TRBV7-2, the J call TRBJ2-5; D perhaps matches TRBD2 (6 bases). The V and J ends lost 5 bases and 3 bases respectively, with 16 bases between them. This CDR3 is built from 15 residues. In germline, CDR1 is SGHTA, CDR2 FQGNSA. The DNA of the CDR3 is TGTGCCAGCAGCGGTCCAGTCCCGGGGGAAGAGACCCAGTACTTC. This translates into CASSGPVPGEETQYF.

This clonotype showed up many times. The gene calls are TRBV9 and TRBJ2-7; 7 bases align to TRBD1. CDR1 is SGDLS and CDR2 is YYNGEE in the germline V gene. This CDR3 is 12 amino acids long. V trimming: 3 bases; J trimming: 5 bases; junction bases outside the gene matches: 2. Here the CDR3 reads CASSATGNEQYF. CDR3 nucleotides: TGTGCCAGCAGCGCGACAGGGAACGAGCAGTACTTC. Drawing the rest from reference TRBV9 and TRBJ2-7, the complete variable domain is DSGVTQTPKHLITATGQRVTLRCSPRSGDLSVYWYQQSLDQGLQFLIQYYNGEERAKGNILERFSAQQFPDLHSELNLSSLELGDSALYFCASSATGNEQYFGPGTRLTVT.

This clonotype was counted many times. The chain couples TRBV14 to TRBJ2-1; weak D call: TRBD2 (6 bases). Deletions cut 2 bases from V and 4 bases from J, with 21 bases between. Germline V gene sequence: CDR1 SGHDN, CDR2 FVKESK. There are 18 residues in the CDR3. CDR3 sequence (DNA): TGTGCCAGCAGCCAATACCCCCTCTTGATAGCGGCATACAATGAGCAGTTCTTC. Its translation is CASSQYPLLIAAYNEQFF. Full variable domain (rest looked up from reference TRBV14 and TRBJ2-1): EAGVTQFPSHSVIEKGQTVTLRCDPISGHDNLYWYRRVMGKEIKFLLHFVKESKQDESGMPNNRFLAERTGGTYSTLKVQPAELEDSGVYFCASSQYPLLIAAYNEQFFGPGTRLTVL.

At least ten counts were recorded for this clonotype. This chain links TRBV10-3 with TRBJ2-7, with 12 bases lining up with TRBD2. The V and J ends lost 6 bases and 2 bases, in that order; junction bases with no gene match: 5. This CDR3 is 15 amino acids long. Looked up from germline, CDR1 is ENHRY and CDR2 is SYGVKD. DNA of the CDR3: TGTGCCATCAGGGACGGACTAGCGGGGACCTACGAGCAGTACTTC. This translates into CAIRDGLAGTYEQYF.

J is TRBJ2-7 and V is TRBV5-1, with 8 bases fitting TRBD1. Losses at the gene ends were 4 bases for V and 3 bases for J; bases not matched to a gene: 6. The length of the CDR3 is 14 residues. Germline CDR1 reads SGHRS; CDR2 reads YFSETQ. The CDR3 here is CASSTTDRGYEQYF. The CDR3 DNA follows: TGCGCCAGCAGCACAACTGACAGGGGCTACGAGCAGTACTTC.

This clonotype was counted at least ten times. The chain has TRBV5-6 and TRBJ2-2, with D maybe TRBD2 (6 bases). V was pared by 9 bases and J by 3 bases, with 15 bases between. The CDR3 is made up of 14 amino acids. Germline CDR1 SGHDT, CDR2 YYEEEE. The CDR3 DNA follows: TGTGCCATCCCCATCAGGGAGGACACCGGGGAGCTGTTTTTT. As protein: CAIPIREDTGELFF. The full variable domain, rest sourced from reference TRBV5-6 and TRBJ2-2, is DAGVTQSPTHLIKTRGQQVTLRCSPKSGHDTVSWYQQALGQGPQFIFQYYEEEERQRGNFPDRFSGHQFPNYSSELNVNALLLGDSALYLCAIPIREDTGELFFGEGSRLTVL.

This clonotype was recorded many times. The rearrangement joins TRBV7-9 to TRBJ1-2, with 8 bases that match TRBD1. The CDR3 consists of 15 residues. V shed 4 bases and J 7 bases; nucleotides not matched to a gene: 11. Germline V lookup: CDR1 SEHNR, CDR2 FQNEAQ (reference sequence). CDR3 bases: TGTGCCAGCAGCTCCTTGACAGGGGTTGAGAGTGGCTACACCTTC. Its protein is CASSSLTGVESGYTF.

The table lists this clonotype with many counts. The V call is TRBV29-1, the J call TRBJ2-1; 9 bases match TRBD2. Germline loops: CDR1 SQVTM, CDR2 ANQGSEA. V trimming: 1 base; J trimming: 7 bases; junction bases outside the gene matches: 5. CDR3 length: 14 residues. The CDR3 nucleotides are TGCAGCGTTGAAGGCGGGAGGGCTGGGAATGAGCAGTTCTTC. This translates into CSVEGGRAGNEQFF.

This clonotype was counted a few times. This chain connects TRBV6-1 to TRBJ2-7, with 8 positions matching TRBD2. CDR3 length: 15 amino acids. In germline, CDR1 is MNHNS, CDR2 SASEGT. V shed 6 bases, J shed 4 bases, and the junction held 11 bases outside the gene matches. CDR3 bases: TGTGCCAGCAGAGAAAGTCGGGGGGGCTGGTACGAGCAGTACTTC. Its translation: CASRESRGGWYEQYF.